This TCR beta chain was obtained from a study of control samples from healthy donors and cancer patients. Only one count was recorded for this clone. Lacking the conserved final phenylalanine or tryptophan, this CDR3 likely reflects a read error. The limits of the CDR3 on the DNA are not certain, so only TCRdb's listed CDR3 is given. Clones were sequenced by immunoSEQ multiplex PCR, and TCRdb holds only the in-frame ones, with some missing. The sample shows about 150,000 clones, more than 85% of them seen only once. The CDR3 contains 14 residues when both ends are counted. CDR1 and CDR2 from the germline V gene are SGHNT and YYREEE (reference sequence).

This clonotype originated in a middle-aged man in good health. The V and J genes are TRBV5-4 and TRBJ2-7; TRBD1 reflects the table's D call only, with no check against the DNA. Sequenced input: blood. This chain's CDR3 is CASSLDREAARDGI.